Below, one T cell receptor beta chain is given with its context. This clonotype was found many times. Its binding antigen is unknown. Per-nucleotide qualities are absent, and no much larger clonotype sits a single base away. The record originates from a study of response to subunit inactivated influenza vaccine listed by TCRdb under 2018. As for the study more broadly: To follow how T cells responded to a trivalent subunit inactivated influenza vaccine, the researchers relied on deep quantitative profiling of the T cell receptor repertoire.

The library was produced with RT-PCR. The instrument given in TCRdb is Illumina HiSeq 2500. TCRdb passed the public sequencing reads through fastp at Q25 and MiXCR, retaining productive beta sequences. Under each unique CDR3 protein, matching rows form one entry showing the most common genes and DNA. Within this sample are roughly 500,000 distinct CDR3 sequences, with 15% to 20% of them counted one time only. The leading ten clones occupy less than 4% of the sample. General study outcomes and caveats: It was suggested by the authors that each seasonal influenza vaccination may recruit only a limited number of new T cells.

From the cysteine through the phenylalanine, the CDR3 covers 16 amino acids. The read is trimmed to its CDR3 DNA, 48 bases read in frame from base 1. Relative to germline, V is 5 bases shorter and J is 2 bases shorter, with 15 bases between their ends. This clonotype was sampled from a man in his fifties or sixties who received an inactivated influenza vaccine. Donor details come from another sample of the same person, matched by shared clones. Sequences were derived from CD4+ T cells sorted from PBMCs, sampled about 24 months after vaccination. Recombination joined TRBV12-3 or TRBV12-4 with TRBJ2-2, and the D gene may be TRBD2, 5 bases matching. The CDR3 protein: CASSAQLARNTGELFF. Read as DNA, the sequence is TGTGCCAGCAGTGCCCAGTTAGCGCGAAACACCGGGGAGCTGTTTTTT.